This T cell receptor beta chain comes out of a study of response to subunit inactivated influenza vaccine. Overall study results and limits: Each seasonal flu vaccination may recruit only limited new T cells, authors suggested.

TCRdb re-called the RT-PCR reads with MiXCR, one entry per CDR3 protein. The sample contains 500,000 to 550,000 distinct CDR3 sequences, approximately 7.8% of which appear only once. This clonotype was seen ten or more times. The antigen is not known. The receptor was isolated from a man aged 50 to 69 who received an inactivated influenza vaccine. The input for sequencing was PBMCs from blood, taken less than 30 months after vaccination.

As DNA, the CDR3 is TGCGCCAGCAGCCAAGATCGGCCAGGGAGAAACACCATATATTTT. Translated, it gives CASSQDRPGRNTIYF. The chain links TRBV4-3 to TRBJ1-3; D is perhaps TRBD1 (5 bases). Germline loops: CDR1 LGHNA, CDR2 YSLEER. The CDR3 has 15 amino acids. The ends were cut back, 0 bases at V and 5 bases at J, with 11 bases in the middle.